Sequencing of this TCR beta chain was carried out in a study of T-cell reconstitution after alpha-beta-depleted transplantation in children. Study conclusions and caveats: Newly produced T cells mostly accounted for T-cell counts and diversity one year post-transplant. After transplant, high TCRbeta diversity at day 60 in some patients arose from surviving recipient T cells and thymic progenitors.

V was clipped by 4 bases and J by 6 bases, with 12 bases between them. The germline V gene encodes CDR1 MGHRA and CDR2 YSYEKL. This CDR3 has 13 residues. Using unique molecular identifiers, the investigators prepared the TCRbeta library. Each CDR3 protein gets one entry after TCRdb re-called the PCR reads with MiXCR. The table records around 800,000 distinct CDR3 sequences, approximately 15% of them present only once. About this clonotype itself: Its antigen is not known.

The sample in question was PBMCs, mostly from graft donor cells, obtained 360 days after TCRalphabeta/CD19-depleted stem cell transplant. V is TRBV4-1 and J is TRBJ2-5, with D unresolved. The receptor was derived from a male patient younger than 18 who had a stem cell transplant for acute lymphoblastic leukemia, so the T cells may come from the graft donor. In DNA, the CDR3 is TGCGCCAGCAGCCCCTTCGGATTACAGACCCAGTACTTC. The encoded protein is CASSPFGLQTQYF.